This TCR beta chain originates from a study of Graves' ophthalmopathy and Graves' hyperthyroidism. Study overall: The study drew peripheral blood at initial diagnosis, before any treatment. Regarding the study as a whole: Thyroid clonotypes that were expanded above 0.001 frequency mostly also appeared in blood. Researchers report that a 13-signature model separated ophthalmopathy from stable hyperthyroidism, posting about 88% sensitivity and about 80% specificity.

As to this clonotype: The antigen is unknown.

The authors used Ficoll-Paque density gradient centrifugation to separate PBMCs. The input was approximately 10 ml of fresh peripheral blood. Trimming pared 6 bases from V and 3 bases from J, leaving 17 bases between. The CDR3 is 15 amino acids. As the template, RNA transcripts were used to amplify TCR beta CDR3 regions. First-round RT-PCR with HTBI primers preceded a second-round multiplex PCR. TCRdb passed the multiplex PCR reads through MiXCR, listing each CDR3 protein once. The sample carries fewer than 650,000 distinct CDR3 sequences, about a fifth recorded once. This TCR came from a woman younger than 35 with stable Graves' hyperthyroidism. Some clones in this sample may be carry-over from other donors' samples. The chain couples TRBV12-3 or TRBV12-4 to TRBJ1-2; D is perhaps TRBD1 (6 bases). Source material: peripheral blood. CDR3: CASSPRDRPYYGYTF. As DNA, the CDR3 is TGTGCCAGCAGCCCCCGCGACAGGCCGTACTATGGCTACACCTTC.